The clone carrying this T cell receptor (beta chain) was observed a handful of times. Its target is unknown. The data originate from a study of CD8 T cells in ankylosing spondylitis. The CDR3 is 16 amino acids. V lost 2 bases to trimming and J lost 0 bases, with 13 bases between them. The germline V gene has CDR1 MNHEY and CDR2 SVGAGI. MiXCR, applied by TCRdb to the 5' RACE reads, yields one record per CDR3 protein. The table records about 130,000 distinct CDR3 sequences, 6% to 8% of them present only once. General study points: A TCR beta motif of eight highly homologous variants appeared characteristic of ankylosing spondylitis blood.

This receptor was obtained from a female donor with ankylosing spondylitis or in good health (not recorded which). The rearrangement uses TRBV6-5 and TRBJ1-1, with D perhaps matching TRBD1 (6 bases). The sample taken for sequencing was blood, either unsorted or a sorted T cell fraction (not recorded which). CDR3 loop: CASSYDRRTMNTEAFF. The CDR3 DNA sequence: TGTGCCAGCAGTTACGACAGGCGTACAATGAACACTGAAGCTTTCTTT.